A single sample is the source of the 21 T cell receptor beta chains below, sequenced in a study of Ad26.COV2.S vaccination and SARS-CoV-2 variants. The treatment was: roughly 20 received Ad26.COV2.S at low or high dose, single or two shots; roughly five received placebo; per-sample allocation not given. Samples came from day 63 after the first vaccine or placebo injection. Libraries were prepared by immunoSEQ multiplex PCR; TCRdb keeps only in-frame clonotypes and omits some of them. The sample has some 290,000 clones, 85% seen once; the top ten hold under 2.5%. Source: peripheral blood, taken in a trial of Ad26.COV2.S vaccine versus placebo. Receptor source: a person aged 18-65 years who received the Ad26.COV2.S COVID-19 vaccine or a placebo.

The chain is built from TRBV4-2 and TRBJ1-3; D remains unclear. Germline V gene sequence: CDR1 LGHNA, CDR2 YNFKEQ. The CDR3 extends over 16 amino acids. Trimming took off 4 bases at V and 0 bases at J, with 13 bases between the two ends. The CDR3 is CASSLGWTSSGNTIYF. As DNA, the CDR3 is TGTGCCAGCAGCCTGGGGTGGACCTCCTCTGGAAACACCATATATTTT.

The chain recombines TRBV28 with TRBJ2-3, with D perhaps TRBD1 or TRBD2 (6 bases each). The CDR3 totals 14 residues. Germline values: CDR1 MDHEN, CDR2 SYDVKM. Between the trimmed V and J ends, which lost 7 bases and 0 bases, there was a span of 11 bases. The CDR3 region has the DNA TGTGCCAGCATTAGGGGGAGGAGCACAGATACGCAGTATTTT. Translating it yields CASIRGRSTDTQYF.

This sequence joins TRBV2 and TRBJ1-4; D call uncertain. V was cut by 7 bases and J by 5 bases, with 8 bases left in between. Germline CDR1 and CDR2: SNHLY and FYNNEI. This CDR3 comprises 12 residues. The CDR3: CASNRRNEKLFF. CDR3 nucleotides: TGTGCCAGCAATCGGAGAAATGAAAAACTGTTTTTT.

This chain connects TRBV28 to TRBJ1-2, with D tentatively TRBD1 (6 bases). The V gene's germline CDR1 is MDHEN and CDR2 SYDVKM. Deletions cut 5 bases from V and 2 bases from J, with 15 bases between. The CDR3 covers 15 residues. This CDR3 is CASSGNDGGNYGYTF. CDR3 in DNA: TGTGCCAGCAGTGGCAACGACGGGGGCAACTATGGCTACACCTTC.

The chain uses TRBV5-6 and TRBJ1-5; D gene uncertain. The CDR3 has 15 amino acids. V dropped 1 base and J dropped 2 bases, with 10 bases sitting between them. Looked up from germline, CDR1 is SGHDT and CDR2 is YYEEEE. The CDR3 here is CASSLSYSGNQPQHF. The CDR3 nucleotides are TGTGCCAGCAGCTTGTCTTATTCTGGCAATCAGCCCCAGCATTTT. The full variable domain, completed using reference TRBV5-6 and TRBJ1-5, is DAGVTQSPTHLIKTRGQQVTLRCSPKSGHDTVSWYQQALGQGPQFIFQYYEEEERQRGNFPDRFSGHQFPNYSSELNVNALLLGDSALYLCASSLSYSGNQPQHFGDGTRLSIL.

The count of this clone is one. The chain has TRBV9 and TRBJ2-5, with a tentative D call TRBD2 (7 bases). V lost 4 bases and J 0 bases, leaving 10 bases between the germline ends. Germline values: CDR1 SGDLS, CDR2 YYNGEE. The CDR3 runs to 14 residues. The CDR3 region has the DNA TGTGCCAGCAGCTCGGGGGGCTACCAAGAGACCCAGTACTTC. Its protein is CASSSGGYQETQYF.

The rearrangement links TRBV30 to TRBJ1-5; a possible D gene is TRBD1 (5 bases). Trimming removed 4 bases at V and 0 bases at J, with 10 bases between. This CDR3 region has 14 residues. Germline V gene data show CDR1 as GTSNPN and CDR2 as SVGIG (reference sequence). The CDR3 coding sequence is TGTGCCTGGAACCAGGGATATAGCAATCAGCCCCAGCATTTT. Protein product: CAWNQGYSNQPQHF.

The chain has TRBV30 and TRBJ2-2, with D uncertain. The V end lost 1 base, the J end lost 2 bases, and 5 bases lay between the germline ends. CDR1 GTSNPN and CDR2 SVGIG come from the germline V gene (reference sequence). The CDR3 sequence is 13 residues long. The CDR3 region is CAWSGGNTGELFF. CDR3 sequence (DNA): TGTGCCTGGAGTGGAGGTAACACCGGGGAGCTGTTTTTT.

The rearrangement joins TRBV5-4 to TRBJ1-1; TRBD1 matches at 10 bases. The V gene end was trimmed by 4 bases and the J gene end by 10 bases; junction bases not matched to a gene: 16. The CDR3 is 16 residues long. CDR1 is SGHNT, CDR2 YYREEE, per germline (reference sequence). The DNA for the CDR3 is TGTGCCAGCAGCCCCGGGACAGGGGCGTTCGAAAGTGGAGCTTTCTTT. Its protein is CASSPGTGAFESGAFF.

The J gene is TRBJ1-6, the V gene TRBV2; no firm D call. Germline values: CDR1 SNHLY, CDR2 FYNNEI. The CDR3 runs to 14 residues. V lost 4 bases to trimming and J lost 8 bases, with 12 bases between them. CDR3 loop: CASSVEAEYSPLHF. Written as DNA, the CDR3 is TGTGCCAGCAGTGTTGAGGCGGAGTATTCACCCCTCCACTTT.

This sequence joins TRBV11-2 and TRBJ2-2, with a tentative D call TRBD1 (5 bases). The V end lost 1 base, the J end lost 6 bases, and 12 bases lay between the germline ends. The length of the CDR3 is 15 residues. Germline CDR1 SGHAT, CDR2 FQNNGV. This CDR3 reads CASSLVRGIAGELFF. In DNA, the CDR3 is TGTGCCAGCAGCTTAGTAAGGGGTATTGCCGGGGAGCTGTTTTTT.

This chain joins TRBV25-1 and TRBJ2-3, with 8 bases lining up with TRBD2. Germline lookup yields CDR1 MGHDK and CDR2 SYGVNS. The CDR3 contains 15 residues. With 2 bases clipped from V and 3 bases from J, the junction kept 4 bases outside the gene matches. Here the CDR3 reads CASSEAGGRTDTQYF. DNA of the CDR3: TGTGCCAGCAGTGAAGCGGGGGGCCGGACAGATACGCAGTATTTT.

The genes are TRBV5-1 and TRBJ2-1, with 7 nucleotides matching TRBD1. The germline V gene has CDR1 SGHRS and CDR2 YFSETQ. J was trimmed by 3 bases and V by 4 bases; bases with no gene match: 10. The CDR3 length is 16 residues. In DNA, the CDR3 is TGCGCCAGCAGCCCTGGAGACAGGGTCGACTACAATGAGCAGTTCTTC. The encoded protein is CASSPGDRVDYNEQFF. The full variable domain, its missing parts supplied by reference TRBV5-1 and TRBJ2-1, is KAGVTQTPRYLIKTRGQQVTLSCSPISGHRSVSWYQQTPGQGLQFLFEYFSETQRNKGNFPGRFSGRQFSNSRSEMNVSTLELGDSALYLCASSPGDRVDYNEQFFGPGTRLTVL.

V and J are TRBV2 and TRBJ2-3; no reliable D call. Germline CDR1 is SNHLY and CDR2 is FYNNEI. The CDR3 runs 12 residues. Between the trimmed V and J ends, which lost 6 bases and 4 bases, there was a span of 8 bases. DNA for the CDR3: TGTGCCAGCAGAACAATTCCAGATACGCAGTATTTT. Translation gives CASRTIPDTQYF.

J is TRBJ1-2 and V is TRBV6-1; 10 bases are shared with TRBD1. The CDR3 runs 16 residues. Germline CDR1 is MNHNS and CDR2 is SASEGT. Trimming took 4 bases from V and 4 from J; bases not matched to a gene: 9. The CDR3 coding sequence is TGTGCCAGCAGTGGTTCTTACGGGACAGGGGCCTATGGCTACACCTTC. Its translation is CASSGSYGTGAYGYTF.

The rearrangement links TRBV10-3 to TRBJ1-2; D might be TRBD1 (6 bases). The CDR3 covers 13 residues. Germline V lookup: CDR1 ENHRY, CDR2 SYGVKD. V was clipped by 3 bases and J by 6 bases, with 11 bases between them. Here the CDR3 DNA reads TGTGCCATCAGTGAAAACAGGGCTAATGGCTACACCTTC. Translating gives CAISENRANGYTF.

The count of this clone is one. V and J are TRBV18 and TRBJ2-5, with D possibly being TRBD1 (6 bases). The CDR3 covers 14 residues. CDR1 and CDR2 from the germline V gene are KGHSH and LQKENI. V lost 2 bases, J lost 4 bases, and 11 bases lay in between. CDR3 nucleotide sequence: TGTGCCAGCTCACCATCCAGGGGCGGAGAGACCCAGTACTTC. Translating gives CASSPSRGGETQYF.

The V call is TRBV18, the J call TRBJ2-7; tentatively, D is TRBD2 (5 bases). Deletions cut 1 base from V and 5 bases from J, with 12 bases between. CDR3 length equals 14 residues. Looked up from germline, CDR1 is KGHSH and CDR2 is LQKENI. The CDR3 nucleotides read TGTGCCAGCTCACCACGAAGCGGATCAAACGAGCAGTACTTC. It codes for CASSPRSGSNEQYF.

The chain recombines TRBV24-1 with TRBJ1-6; weak D call: TRBD1 (6 bases). The germline gives CDR1 KGHDR, CDR2 SFDVKD. CDR3 length: 14 residues. V was shortened by 9 bases and J by 8 bases, with 16 bases between the two germline ends. Here the CDR3 reads CATAGGGADSPLHF. CDR3 nucleotides: TGTGCCACCGCCGGGGGGGGCGCAGATTCACCCCTCCACTTT.

CDR3 amino acids: CASSPAGNLGQYF. The CDR3 DNA reads as TGTGCCAGCTCACCAGCCGGGAACCTGGGGCAGTACTTC. V gene TRBV18 combines with J gene TRBJ2-7; TRBD2 might be the D (5 bases). Trimming took off 2 bases at V and 9 bases at J, with 14 bases between the two ends. The CDR3 loop spans 13 amino acids. Per germline, CDR1 KGHSH and CDR2 LQKENI. The whole variable domain, remainder taken from reference TRBV18 and TRBJ2-7, is NAGVMQNPRHLVRRRGQEARLRCSPMKGHSHVYWYRQLPEEGLKFMVYLQKENIIDESGMPKERFSAEFPKEGPSILRIQQVVRGDSAAYFCASSPAGNLGQYFGPGTRLTVT.

The rearrangement links TRBV4-1 to TRBJ1-1; D unclear. Germline V lookup: CDR1 MGHRA, CDR2 YSYEKL. This CDR3 spans 17 amino acids. Deletions cut 1 base from V and 0 bases from J, with 15 bases between. CDR3 loop: CASSQVLTRPMNTEAFF. CDR3 nucleotides: TGCGCCAGCAGCCAAGTATTGACCCGACCTATGAACACTGAAGCTTTCTTT.